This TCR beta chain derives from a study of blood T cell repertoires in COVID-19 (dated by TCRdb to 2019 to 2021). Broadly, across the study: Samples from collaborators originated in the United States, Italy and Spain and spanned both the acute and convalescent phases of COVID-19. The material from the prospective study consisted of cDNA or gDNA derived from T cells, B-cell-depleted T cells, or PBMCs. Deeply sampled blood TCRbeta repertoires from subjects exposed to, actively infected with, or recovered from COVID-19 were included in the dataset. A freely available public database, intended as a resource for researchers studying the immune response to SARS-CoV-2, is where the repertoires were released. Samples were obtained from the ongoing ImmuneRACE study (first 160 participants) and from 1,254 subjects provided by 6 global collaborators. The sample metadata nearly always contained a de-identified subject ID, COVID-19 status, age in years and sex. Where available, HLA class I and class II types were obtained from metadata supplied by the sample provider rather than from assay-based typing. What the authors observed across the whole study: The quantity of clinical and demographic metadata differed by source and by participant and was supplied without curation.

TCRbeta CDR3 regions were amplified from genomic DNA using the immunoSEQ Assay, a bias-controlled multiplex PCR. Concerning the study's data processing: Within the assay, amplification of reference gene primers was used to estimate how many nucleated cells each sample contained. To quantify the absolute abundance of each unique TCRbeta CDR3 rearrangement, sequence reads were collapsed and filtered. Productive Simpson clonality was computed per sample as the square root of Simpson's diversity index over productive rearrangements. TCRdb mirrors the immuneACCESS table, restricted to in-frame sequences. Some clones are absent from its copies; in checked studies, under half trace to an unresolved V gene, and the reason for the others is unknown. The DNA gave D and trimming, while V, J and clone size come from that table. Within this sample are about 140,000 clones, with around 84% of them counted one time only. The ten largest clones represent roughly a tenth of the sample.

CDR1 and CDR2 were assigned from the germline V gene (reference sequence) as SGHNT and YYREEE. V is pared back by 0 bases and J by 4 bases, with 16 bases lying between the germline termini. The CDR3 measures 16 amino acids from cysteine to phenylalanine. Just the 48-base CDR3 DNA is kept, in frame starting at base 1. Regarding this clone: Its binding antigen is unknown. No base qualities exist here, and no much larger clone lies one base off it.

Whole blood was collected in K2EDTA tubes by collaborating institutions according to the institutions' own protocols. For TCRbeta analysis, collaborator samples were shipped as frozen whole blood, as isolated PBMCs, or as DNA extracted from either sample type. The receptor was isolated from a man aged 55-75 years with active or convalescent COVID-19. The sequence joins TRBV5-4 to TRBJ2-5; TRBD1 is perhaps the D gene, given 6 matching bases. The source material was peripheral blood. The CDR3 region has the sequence CASSLDGRGGLETQYF. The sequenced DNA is TGTGCCAGCAGCTTGGATGGCAGGGGTGGATTAGAGACCCAGTACTTC.